This entry features one T cell receptor beta chain sequence. The V gene's germline CDR1 is GTSNPN and CDR2 SVGIG (reference sequence). The ends lost 5 bases at V and 8 bases at J; junction bases unmatched: 6. The CDR3 extends over 12 amino acids. This sample is part of a study of blood T cell repertoires in COVID-19. Study background: Acute and convalescent COVID-19 samples came from the United States, Italy and Spain.

Sequenced by immunoSEQ multiplex PCR; TCRdb stores in-frame clones only, minus some. The repertoire includes 140,000 to 150,000 clones, around three quarters of them detected once, and 8.6% sits in the top ten. The sequenced sample was peripheral blood. The rearrangement uses TRBV30 and TRBJ1-1; 9 bases map to TRBD1. The origin of this receptor is a man between 50 and 59 years old with active or convalescent COVID-19. CDR3 sequence reads: CAWDRGYTEAFF. CDR3 DNA: TGTGCCTGGGACAGGGGGTATACCGAAGCTTTCTTT.